These 15 T cell receptor beta chains were all obtained from the same sample, sequenced in a study of T cells in women clearing cervical HPV infection. Here immunoSEQ multiplex PCR was the method, and the copy in TCRdb shows in-frame clones only, minus some. The table lists approximately 39,000 clones, with roughly 3.5% in the top ten. The sequencing sample was made of blood buffy coat. The receptors stem from a woman aged 18 to 69 with a cervical HPV16 infection that either progressed to CIN3+ or cleared (not recorded which).

The CDR3 DNA, read in part, is TGTGCCAGTAGAGTAGAGAAAGAGACC. It codes for CASRVEKET. The entire CDR3 reads CASRVEKETQYF. The chain recombines TRBV19 with TRBJ2-5; D is ambiguous. The DNA ends 3 residues before the CDR3 does, and the rest of the CDR3 is filled in from the germline J gene. V was cut by 6 bases and J by 3 bases, with 8 bases left in between. The germline V gene encodes CDR1 LNHDA and CDR2 SQIVND (reference sequence). The CDR3 extends over 12 amino acids.

With respect to this clone: The read ends 3 residues before the CDR3 terminus; that terminus is restored from the germline J gene. This rearrangement joins TRBV20-1 to TRBJ1-5, with D possibly TRBD1 on 5 matching bases. V was clipped by 3 bases and J by 4 bases, with 13 bases between them. This CDR3 region has 14 residues. From germline, CDR1 is DFQATT and CDR2 SNEGSKA (reference sequence). The CDR3 bases that were read are TGCAGTGCTAGCCTTTTCGAGGGGAATCAGCCC. Protein product: CSASLFEGNQP. The complete CDR3 sequence is CSASLFEGNQPQHF.

Concerning this clone itself: Read data end 3 residues before the CDR3 end; the end is taken from the germline J gene. This chain connects TRBV4-1 to TRBJ2-5; tentative D call: TRBD2 (6 bases). The CDR3 is 14 residues long. The germline V gene has CDR1 MGHRA and CDR2 YSYEKL. Deletions cut 1 base from V and 5 bases from J, with 11 bases between. The CDR3 reads CASSQVGGWETQYF. The covered CDR3 bases are TGCGCCAGCAGCCAAGTTGGGGGGTGGGAGACC.

This CDR3 reads CASSSKADTQYF. The CDR3 DNA, read in part, is TGCGCCAGCAGTAGCAAAGCCGATACG. The chain is built from TRBV10-2 and TRBJ2-3; D uncertain. The CDR3 is cut off 3 residues early in the read; its end comes from the germline J gene. Deletions cut 5 bases from V and 6 bases from J, with 9 bases between. CDR1 WSHSY and CDR2 SAAADI come from the germline V gene. The CDR3 is 12 amino acids.

A remark on this clone: The read stops 3 residues short of the end of the CDR3; the missing end is completed from the germline J gene. The chain is built from TRBV7-2 and TRBJ1-4, with 9 bases identical to TRBD1. The ends lost 5 bases at V and 5 bases at J; junction bases unmatched: 3. CDR1 is SGHTA and CDR2 is FQGNSA in the germline V gene. The CDR3 is made up of 14 amino acids. The CDR3 loop is CASSVGTGNEKLFF. CDR3 DNA (partial): TGTGCCAGCAGCGTCGGGACAGGGAATGAAAAA.

Notes on this clone: The CDR3 extends 3 residues past the end of the read, so its final part is completed from the germline J gene. The chain is built from TRBV19 and TRBJ1-2, with D perhaps TRBD1 (6 bases). Trimming stripped 5 bases from V and 2 bases from J, with 18 bases between. The germline gives CDR1 LNHDA, CDR2 SQIVND (reference sequence). This CDR3 region has 16 residues. The CDR3 reads CASSPRGQNKNYGYTF. The DNA read from the CDR3 is TGTGCCAGTAGTCCTCGAGGACAGAACAAGAACTATGGC.

About this clone itself: Read data end 3 residues before the CDR3 end; the end is taken from the germline J gene. This sequence joins TRBV6-2 or TRBV6-3 and TRBJ2-1, with D possibly being TRBD2 (6 bases). CDR1 and CDR2 from the germline V gene are MNHEY and SVGEGT. This CDR3 is built from 14 residues. The ends were cut back, 5 bases at V and 7 bases at J, with 15 bases in the middle. CDR3 DNA, as far as it was read: TGTGCCAGCAGTAAGGGACTCGAGGCGAATGAG. Translating it yields CASSKGLEANE. The entire CDR3 reads CASSKGLEANEQFF.

Concerning this clone: The read ends 3 residues before the CDR3 terminus; that terminus is restored from the germline J gene. V is TRBV6-2 or TRBV6-3 and J is TRBJ2-7; D is perhaps TRBD1 (6 bases). The V and J ends lost 7 bases and 6 bases respectively, with 25 bases between them. The CDR3 contains 16 residues. In germline, CDR1 is MNHEY, CDR2 SVGEGT. This CDR3 reads CASMRSDRSGFGEQYF. CDR3 bases read: TGTGCCAGCATGAGAAGCGACAGGTCAGGGTTCGGCGAG.

Details on this clone: The CDR3 end falls 3 residues outside the read, so it is completed with the germline J gene. The chain recombines TRBV7-8 with TRBJ2-5, with D hard to call. The germline gives CDR1 SGHVS, CDR2 FQNEAQ. The CDR3 totals 12 residues. The DNA read from the CDR3 is TGTGCCAGCAGCTTATTGTACGGTACC. This codes for CASSLLYGT. The CDR3 in full is CASSLLYGTQYF.

A note on this clone: The read terminates 3 residues before the CDR3 end, so the remaining end is supplied by the germline J gene. V is TRBV7-2 and J is TRBJ1-2, with 10 bases matching TRBD1. In germline, CDR1 is SGHTA, CDR2 FQGNSA. The CDR3 sequence is 14 residues long. The sequenced CDR3 bases are TGTGCCAGCAGCCCACGACAGGGGGCAGGGGAC. Amino acids: CASSPRQGAGD. The whole CDR3 protein is CASSPRQGAGDYTF. Variable domain in full (rest from reference TRBV7-2 and TRBJ1-2): GAGVSQSPSNKVTEKGKDVELRCDPISGHTALYWYRQSLGQGLEFLIYFQGNSAPDKSGLPSDRFSAERTGGSVSTLTIQRTQQEDSAVYLCASSPRQGAGDYTFGSGTRLTVV.

On this clone: Read sequence stops 3 residues before the CDR3 end, and the germline J gene provides the missing end. This sequence joins TRBV20-1 and TRBJ2-7, with TRBD2 identical over 9 bases. V gave up 5 bases and J gave up 4 bases; unmatched junction bases: 12. The germline V gene has CDR1 DFQATT and CDR2 SNEGSKA (reference sequence). This CDR3 is built from 15 residues. CDR3 DNA (partial): TGCAGTGCTTCTACTCCCGCGGGAGGGAAGTACGAG. Translation gives CSASTPAGGKYE. The full-length CDR3 reads as CSASTPAGGKYEQYF.

In regard to this clone: The read comes to an end 3 residues before the CDR3 does, leaving the germline J gene to fill in the end. The chain combines TRBV7-6 with TRBJ1-2; 8 nucleotides match TRBD1. The CDR3 spans 15 residues. The V gene's germline CDR1 is SGHVS and CDR2 FNYEAQ. CDR3 amino acids: CASSPRTGYMGDYTF. Incomplete CDR3 DNA: TGTGCCAGCAGCCCGCGGACAGGGTATATGGGCGAC.

On this clone: From the germline J gene comes the end of the CDR3, since the read stops 3 residues before it. V is TRBV7-3 and J is TRBJ1-2; D is ambiguous. CDR1 SGHTA and CDR2 FQGTGA come from the germline V gene. The CDR3 loop spans 13 amino acids. V dropped 1 base and J dropped 2 bases, with 5 bases sitting between them. The CDR3 sequence: CASSLNGNYGYTF. The part of the CDR3 DNA that was read is TGTGCCAGCAGCTTAAACGGGAACTATGGC.

The CDR3 here is CASSFGRTNEKLFF. The part of the CDR3 DNA that was read is TGTGCCAGCAGCTTCGGTCGGACTAATGAAAAA. The V and J genes are TRBV7-2 and TRBJ1-4; D not certain. The read halts 3 residues ahead of the CDR3 end, with the missing end drawn from the germline J gene. The CDR3 has 14 amino acids. The ends were cut back, 3 bases at V and 2 bases at J, with 7 bases in the middle. Germline values: CDR1 SGHTA, CDR2 FQGNSA.

Turning to this clone: The CDR3 extends 3 residues past the end of the read, so its final part is completed from the germline J gene. V usage is TRBV18 and J usage is TRBJ2-1; TRBD2 aligns across 11 bases. Germline-derived CDR1 and CDR2 are KGHSH and LQKENI. The CDR3 totals 15 residues. V lost 4 bases and J lost 9; bases outside the gene matches: 8. CDR3 loop: CASSRTIAGGPEQFF. The part of the CDR3 DNA that was read is TGTGCCAGCTCACGGACGATAGCGGGAGGGCCTGAG.